What follows describes a single T cell receptor (beta chain). Its antigen is currently unknown. These data are taken from a study of human T cells and chemical hapten exposure. The CDR3 runs to 14 residues. Trimming left V 2 bases short and J 2 bases short, with 9 bases between. The germline V gene has CDR1 SEHNR and CDR2 FQNEAQ (reference sequence). TCRdb reprocessed the RACE reads via MiXCR and lists one record per CDR3 protein. The table includes about 42,000 distinct CDR3 sequences, roughly 12% detected once. Regarding the study as a whole: There was a positive correlation between PT1 expanded TCR counts and patch test score.

The time point denotes: pre-sensitization, week 0. Indicated treatment: therapeutic diphenylcyclopropenone sensitization with weekly scalp DPC. This rearrangement joins TRBV7-9 to TRBJ2-5; D call uncertain. The TCR comes from a woman aged 30 to 39 with alopecia areata. Some clones in this sample may be carry-over from other donors' samples. Sequenced material: whole blood, taken in connection with sensitization to the hapten diphenylcyclopropenone (DPC). CDR3 nucleotide sequence: TGTGCCAGCAGCTTACTCGGCTTTCAAGAGACCCAGTACTTC. Protein sequence: CASSLLGFQETQYF.